This T cell receptor beta chain was captured by sequencing in a study of Graves' ophthalmopathy and Graves' hyperthyroidism. The CDR3 totals 11 residues. Trimming removed 6 bases from V and 5 bases from J, with 8 bases in between. The authors amplified TCR beta CDR3 regions, and they did so from RNA transcripts for repertoire sequencing. HTBI primers served in a first-round RT-PCR, which a second-round multiplex PCR followed. TCRdb passed the multiplex PCR reads through MiXCR, listing each CDR3 protein once. The table has roughly 220,000 distinct CDR3 sequences, about 47% seen once. The chain joins TRBV12-3 or TRBV12-4 to TRBJ2-7; D uncertain. The receptor was isolated from an adult man with Graves' ophthalmopathy. What was sequenced was peripheral blood. Written as DNA, the CDR3 is TGTGCCAGCAGGGTGGTGAACGAGCAGTACTTC. Translation gives CASRVVNEQYF.